This T cell receptor beta chain was sequenced during a study of shared clonotypes between healthy human individuals. Study-wide background: CD4 naive and memory got three plates each, CD8 naive two, CD8 memory one.

The CDR3 loop spans 14 amino acids. V shed 5 bases and J shed 5 bases, with 16 bases lying between them. Germline lookup yields CDR1 SEHNR and CDR2 FQNEAQ (reference sequence). This clone came up once. The antigen remains unidentified. Cells designated naive CD8 were CD45RO-negative and were positively selected for CCR7, with terminally differentiated effector memory CD45RA+ cells excluded. Study-level results: Generally, naive subsets came out with larger estimated richness than memory subsets.

Generated by immunoSEQ multiplex PCR, the TCRdb table keeps only in-frame clones and is missing some. This sample has around 2.1 million clones; 85% to 95% occur once, and the top ten carry more than 1.5%. This sequence originates from a young man in good health. Some clones in this sample may be carry-over from other donors' samples. Material: naive CD8+ T cells from PBMCs. The genes are TRBV7-9 and TRBJ2-7, with D possibly matching TRBD2 (6 bases). The CDR3, as DNA: TGTGCCAGCAGCCCCCGACTAGTTCGTGACGAGCAGTACTTC. It translates to CASSPRLVRDEQYF.